This TCR beta chain was recorded in a study of shared clonotypes between healthy human individuals. Study results and caveats: Exclusively blood specimens were collected; tissue repertoires likely differ.

Germline V gives CDR1 SGHTA, CDR2 FQGTGA. The CDR3 contains 16 residues. V lost 4 bases and J lost 6; bases outside the gene matches: 11. A note on this clone: Its antigen is not known.

Some clones are missing from TCRdb's copy, which holds only in-frame ones; the method was immunoSEQ multiplex PCR. The table includes hundreds of thousands of clones, around 80% detected once. The sample was PBMCs. The receptor's source is a woman aged 40 to 55 in good health. Some clones in this sample may be carry-over from other donors' samples. This sequence joins TRBV7-3 and TRBJ2-1, with 8 bases matching TRBD2. For the CDR3, the DNA is TGTGCCAGCAGCTCAGGCCGGCGGGAGGTGGGCAATGAGCAGTTCTTC. Residues: CASSSGRREVGNEQFF.